The 14 T cell receptor beta chains given below trace back to one sample, sequenced in a study of T cells in Graves' hyperthyroidism and ophthalmopathy. TCR beta CDR3 sequences were amplified from RNA transcripts. When the TCR CDR3 underwent first-round RT-PCR, the HTBI primer set was used. TCRdb reprocessed the multiplex PCR reads with MiXCR, giving one entry per CDR3 protein. There are about 400,000 distinct CDR3 sequences in the sample; under 15% occur only once, and about 30% lies in the top ten. The sample consisted of blood. These receptors all stem from a woman in her thirties with Graves' hyperthyroidism.

The table lists this clonotype with many counts. V gene TRBV7-3 combines with J gene TRBJ2-7, with D maybe TRBD2 (5 bases). Trimming left V 5 bases short and J 5 bases short, with 16 bases between. This CDR3 has 14 residues. CDR1 is SGHTA and CDR2 is FQGTGA in the germline V gene. The CDR3 loop is CASSATTTADEQYF. The CDR3 nucleotides read TGTGCCAGCAGCGCGACTACCACCGCGGACGAGCAGTACTTC.

Worth noting for this clonotype: A junction boundary mismatches the germline segment, possibly from a read error. The chain employs TRBV27 and TRBJ2-7; a weak D match, TRBD2 (6 bases). CDR1 is MNHEY, CDR2 SMNVEV, per germline (reference sequence). The CDR3 length is 15 residues. The CDR3 coding sequence is TGTGCCAACAGTTTATCAGGGAGCGGGTTTGACGAGCAGTACTTC. Residues: CANSLSGSGFDEQYF.

Ten or more counts support this clonotype. V and J are TRBV20-1 and TRBJ2-1; 7 bases fit TRBD2. CDR1 is DFQATT and CDR2 is SNEGSKA in the germline V gene (reference sequence). This CDR3 is built from 13 residues. With 3 bases clipped from V and 6 bases from J, the junction kept 5 bases outside the gene matches. The CDR3 nucleotides are TGCAGTGCTAGCGGGAGGAGAATCAATGAGCAGTTCTTC. Translated: CSASGRRINEQFF.

The J gene is TRBJ1-6, the V gene TRBV7-2; no clear D. V dropped 5 bases and J dropped 5 bases, with 10 bases sitting between them. Germline lookup yields CDR1 SGHTA and CDR2 FQGNSA. This CDR3 contains 14 residues. In nucleotides, the CDR3 is TGTGCCAGCAGCCCCGGACGGGATAATTCACCCCTCCACTTT. Translated: CASSPGRDNSPLHF.

The chain couples TRBV7-2 to TRBJ1-6; D gene ambiguous. CDR3 length: 16 amino acids. Trimming took 5 bases from V and 4 from J, leaving 15 bases between them. Germline V gene data show CDR1 as SGHTA and CDR2 as FQGNSA. The CDR3 reads CASSTPPGRYNSPLHF. In nucleotides, the CDR3 is TGTGCCAGCAGCACCCCCCCGGGCCGTTATAATTCACCCCTCCACTTT.

This clonotype showed up just a few times. This clone may be a read error of a much larger clone one base away. V is TRBV3-1 and J is TRBJ2-1, with 7 bases aligning to TRBD1. This CDR3 has 12 amino acids. In germline, CDR1 is LGHDT, CDR2 YNNKEL (reference sequence). The CDR3 sequence is CGSSHRGYEQFF. The CDR3 DNA follows: TGTGGCAGCAGCCACAGGGGTTATGAGCAGTTCTTC.

This clonotype was picked up many times. J is TRBJ2-1 and V is TRBV10-3, with TRBD2 matching over 7 bases. The CDR3 runs 15 residues. The J segment lost 1 base and the V segment lost 5 bases, leaving 5 bases of the junction unmatched. CDR1 ENHRY and CDR2 SYGVKD come from the germline V gene. DNA for the CDR3: TGTGCCATCAGTTCAGCGGGGAAGTCCTACAATGAGCAGTTCTTC. Translation gives CAISSAGKSYNEQFF.

With respect to this clonotype: A read error may produce the germline difference seen at one junction end. The chain joins TRBV24-1 to TRBJ2-3; 7 nucleotides match TRBD1. Per germline, CDR1 KGHDR and CDR2 SFDVKD. The CDR3 covers 16 residues. The CDR3 nucleotides are TGTGCCACCAGTGGGAGGAACAGGGGAAGCACAGATACGCGGTATTTT. It is translated as CATSGRNRGSTDTRYF.

This clonotype was counted once. The genes are TRBV4-2 and TRBJ2-1, with 7 bases identical to TRBD2. The CDR3 totals 14 residues. With 3 bases clipped from V and 5 bases from J, the junction kept 4 bases outside the gene matches. The germline V gene encodes CDR1 LGHNA and CDR2 YNFKEQ. The chain's CDR3 is CASSQKAGDNEQFF. The CDR3 DNA follows: TGTGCCAGCAGCCAGAAGGCGGGGGACAATGAGCAGTTCTTC.

The J gene is TRBJ2-2, the V gene TRBV29-1; no definite D call. The CDR3 is 13 residues long. The ends were cut back, 2 bases at V and 3 bases at J, with 7 bases in the middle. CDR1 and CDR2 from the germline V gene are SQVTM and ANQGSEA. As DNA, the CDR3 is TGCAGCGTTGAAAAGACTTACACCGGGGAGCTGTTTTTT. This encodes CSVEKTYTGELFF.

In this sample, this clonotype turned up many times. The chain combines TRBV9 with TRBJ2-3; TRBD2 matches at 9 bases. The CDR3 has 17 amino acids. From germline, CDR1 is SGDLS and CDR2 YYNGEE. With 3 bases clipped from V and 0 bases from J, the junction kept 8 bases outside the gene matches. This CDR3 is CASSAATSGYSTDTQYF. The CDR3 DNA is TGTGCCAGCAGCGCGGCGACTAGCGGCTATAGCACAGATACGCAGTATTTT.

V is TRBV20-1 and J is TRBJ2-7; TRBD1 aligns across 11 bases. V lost 6 bases, J lost 2 bases, and 6 bases stayed unmatched. Per the germline V gene, CDR1 is DFQATT and CDR2 is SNEGSKA (reference sequence). CDR3 length equals 14 residues. CDR3 in amino acids: CSAWTGGKPYEQYF. The CDR3 coding sequence is TGCAGTGCGTGGACAGGGGGCAAACCCTACGAGCAGTACTTC.

Many counts were recorded for this clonotype. The V gene is TRBV2, the J gene TRBJ2-1, with 7 bases matching TRBD2. Germline-derived CDR1 and CDR2 are SNHLY and FYNNEI. The V and J ends lost 8 bases and 4 bases, in that order; junction bases with no gene match: 11. The CDR3 consists of 15 residues. The CDR3 sequence: CASFVIRGVYNEQFF. Here the CDR3 DNA reads TGTGCCAGCTTCGTTATCCGGGGGGTATACAATGAGCAGTTCTTC.

The CDR3 DNA is TGCGCCAGCAGTGAGTCGAGAGGTGAAAAACTGTTTTTT. Amino acid sequence: CASSESRGEKLFF. The chain has TRBV10-1 and TRBJ1-4; no firm D call. V was trimmed by 0 bases and J by 7 bases, leaving 6 bases between them. The germline CDR1 and CDR2 sequences are WNHNN and SYGVQD (reference sequence). The length of the CDR3 is 13 residues.